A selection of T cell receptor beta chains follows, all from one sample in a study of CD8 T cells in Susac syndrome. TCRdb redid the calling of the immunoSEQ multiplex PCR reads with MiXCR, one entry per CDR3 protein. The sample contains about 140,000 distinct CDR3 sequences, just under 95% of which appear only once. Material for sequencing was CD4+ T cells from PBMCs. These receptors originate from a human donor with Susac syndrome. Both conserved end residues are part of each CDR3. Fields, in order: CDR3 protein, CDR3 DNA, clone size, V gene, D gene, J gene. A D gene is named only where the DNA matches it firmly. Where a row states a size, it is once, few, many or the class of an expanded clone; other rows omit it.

cdr3_aa: CAWNPVTDTQYF
cdr3_nt: TGTGCCTGGAATCCGGTTACGGATACGCAGTATTTT
clone_size: NA
v_call: TRBV30
d_call: NA
j_call: TRBJ2-3

cdr3_aa: CAAQDRGSNSPLHF
cdr3_nt: TGTGCCGCTCAAGACAGGGGGAGTAATTCACCCCTCCACTTT
clone_size: NA
v_call: TRBV3-1
d_call: TRBD1
j_call: TRBJ1-6

cdr3_aa: CAWSSEGPYSPLHF
cdr3_nt: TGTGCCTGGAGTAGCGAAGGGCCCTATTCACCCCTCCACTTT
clone_size: NA
v_call: TRBV30
d_call: NA
j_call: TRBJ1-6

cdr3_aa: CASSQSYPFRHYEQYF
cdr3_nt: TGCGCCAGCAGTCAATCATACCCCTTTCGTCACTACGAGCAGTACTTC
clone_size: NA
v_call: TRBV23-1
d_call: NA
j_call: TRBJ2-7

cdr3_aa: CSALGDWETQYF
cdr3_nt: TGCAGTGCCCTGGGGGACTGGGAGACCCAGTACTTC
clone_size: NA
v_call: TRBV20-1
d_call: NA
j_call: TRBJ2-5

cdr3_aa: CASSSPIQETQYF
cdr3_nt: TGTGCCAGCAGCTCCCCCATCCAAGAGACCCAGTACTTC
clone_size: NA
v_call: TRBV5-4
d_call: NA
j_call: TRBJ2-5

cdr3_aa: CASSTRQGQGGEAFF
cdr3_nt: TGTGCCAGCAGCACCCGTCAAGGACAGGGAGGTGAAGCTTTCTTT
clone_size: NA
v_call: TRBV6-2/TRBV6-3
d_call: TRBD1
j_call: TRBJ1-1

cdr3_aa: CSASYEQYF
cdr3_nt: TGCAGTGCTTCTTACGAGCAGTACTTC
clone_size: once
v_call: TRBV20-1
d_call: NA
j_call: TRBJ2-7

cdr3_aa: CASSYPTWAANSNQPQHF
cdr3_nt: TGTGCCAGCAGTTACCCCACCTGGGCAGCAAATAGCAATCAGCCCCAGCATTTT
clone_size: once
v_call: TRBV6-2/TRBV6-3
d_call: NA
j_call: TRBJ1-5

cdr3_aa: CAGPLLGGPHSYNEQFF
cdr3_nt: TGTGCCGGTCCCCTACTGGGGGGGCCTCACTCCTACAATGAGCAGTTCTTC
clone_size: NA
v_call: TRBV7-6
d_call: NA
j_call: TRBJ2-1

cdr3_aa: CASSPGTGGVKQYF
cdr3_nt: TGTGCCAGCAGCCCCGGGACAGGGGGCGTCAAGCAGTACTTC
clone_size: NA
v_call: TRBV6-4
d_call: TRBD1
j_call: TRBJ2-7

cdr3_aa: CSAREGFSDTEAFF
cdr3_nt: TGCAGTGCTAGGGAAGGGTTCTCGGACACTGAAGCTTTCTTT
clone_size: NA
v_call: TRBV20-1
d_call: NA
j_call: TRBJ1-1

cdr3_aa: CASRQGRETQYF
cdr3_nt: TGTGCCAGCAGACAGGGTCGAGAGACCCAGTACTTC
clone_size: NA
v_call: TRBV7-2
d_call: NA
j_call: TRBJ2-5

cdr3_aa: CATSRDPSMRRSGNTIYF
cdr3_nt: TGTGCCACCAGCAGAGACCCCTCAATGCGACGCTCTGGAAACACCATATATTTT
clone_size: NA
v_call: TRBV15
d_call: NA
j_call: TRBJ1-3

cdr3_aa: CASSLTGTKSYEQYF
cdr3_nt: TGTGCCAGCAGCTTGACCGGGACAAAGTCCTACGAGCAGTACTTC
clone_size: NA
v_call: TRBV5-4
d_call: NA
j_call: TRBJ2-7

cdr3_aa: CAWSGGGLGTEAFF
cdr3_nt: TGTGCCTGGAGTGGCGGGGGCTTGGGCACTGAAGCTTTCTTT
clone_size: NA
v_call: TRBV30
d_call: NA
j_call: TRBJ1-1

cdr3_aa: CASSLDPTEAHGYTF
cdr3_nt: TGTGCCAGCAGCTTAGACCCCACAGAAGCTCATGGCTACACCTTC
clone_size: NA
v_call: TRBV7-2
d_call: NA
j_call: TRBJ1-2

cdr3_aa: CSARVGTADTQYF
cdr3_nt: TGCAGTGCTAGAGTTGGGACCGCAGATACGCAGTATTTT
clone_size: NA
v_call: TRBV20-1
d_call: NA
j_call: TRBJ2-3

cdr3_aa: CATSRGRGYEQYF
cdr3_nt: TGTGCCACCAGCCGCGGGAGGGGCTACGAGCAGTACTTC
clone_size: once
v_call: TRBV15
d_call: TRBD2
j_call: TRBJ2-7

cdr3_aa: CASSPSGRAPYNEQFF
cdr3_nt: TGTGCCAGCAGTCCAAGCGGGAGGGCCCCCTACAATGAGCAGTTCTTC
clone_size: NA
v_call: TRBV7-9
d_call: TRBD2
j_call: TRBJ2-1

cdr3_aa: CSALQGNGYEQYF
cdr3_nt: TGCAGTGCTTTGCAGGGGAATGGCTACGAGCAGTACTTC
clone_size: NA
v_call: TRBV20-1
d_call: NA
j_call: TRBJ2-7

cdr3_aa: CASSLVGTGPYNEQFF
cdr3_nt: TGTGCCAGCAGCTTAGTAGGGACAGGGCCCTACAATGAGCAGTTCTTC
clone_size: NA
v_call: TRBV7-9
d_call: TRBD1
j_call: TRBJ2-1

cdr3_aa: CAWNRGSMPGYTF
cdr3_nt: TGTGCCTGGAACCGGGGCTCCATGCCGGGCTACACCTTC
clone_size: once
v_call: TRBV30
d_call: NA
j_call: TRBJ1-2

cdr3_aa: CASSLQRLYGYTF
cdr3_nt: TGTGCCAGCAGCCTTCAGAGACTCTATGGCTACACCTTC
clone_size: NA
v_call: TRBV12-3/TRBV12-4
d_call: NA
j_call: TRBJ1-2

cdr3_aa: CASSPRGSGYQPQHF
cdr3_nt: TGTGCCAGCAGCCCCCGGGGGTCAGGCTACCAGCCCCAGCATTTT
clone_size: NA
v_call: TRBV7-2
d_call: NA
j_call: TRBJ1-5

cdr3_aa: CASSAPPGGDYGYTF
cdr3_nt: TGTGCCAGCAGCGCTCCCCCAGGGGGCGACTATGGCTACACCTTC
clone_size: NA
v_call: TRBV9
d_call: TRBD1
j_call: TRBJ1-2

cdr3_aa: CASSPRIRTPGDTEAFF
cdr3_nt: TGTGCCAGCTCACCACGGATTAGGACCCCCGGGGACACTGAAGCTTTCTTT
clone_size: once
v_call: TRBV18
d_call: NA
j_call: TRBJ1-1

cdr3_aa: CAWSAIRGGDGYTF
cdr3_nt: TGTGCCTGGAGTGCCATCCGGGGAGGAGATGGCTACACCTTC
clone_size: NA
v_call: TRBV30
d_call: NA
j_call: TRBJ1-2

cdr3_aa: CASNSGMSNQPQHF
cdr3_nt: TGTGCCAGCAATTCAGGGATGAGCAATCAGCCCCAGCATTTT
clone_size: NA
v_call: TRBV12-3/TRBV12-4
d_call: NA
j_call: TRBJ1-5

cdr3_aa: CASSPRDGLPKTQYF
cdr3_nt: TGTGCCAGCAGTCCGAGGGACGGTCTGCCTAAGACCCAGTACTTC
clone_size: NA
v_call: TRBV28
d_call: NA
j_call: TRBJ2-5

cdr3_aa: CASSPALTGAYGYTF
cdr3_nt: TGTGCCAGCAGCCCGGCCCTGACAGGGGCCTATGGCTACACCTTC
clone_size: NA
v_call: TRBV14
d_call: TRBD1
j_call: TRBJ1-2